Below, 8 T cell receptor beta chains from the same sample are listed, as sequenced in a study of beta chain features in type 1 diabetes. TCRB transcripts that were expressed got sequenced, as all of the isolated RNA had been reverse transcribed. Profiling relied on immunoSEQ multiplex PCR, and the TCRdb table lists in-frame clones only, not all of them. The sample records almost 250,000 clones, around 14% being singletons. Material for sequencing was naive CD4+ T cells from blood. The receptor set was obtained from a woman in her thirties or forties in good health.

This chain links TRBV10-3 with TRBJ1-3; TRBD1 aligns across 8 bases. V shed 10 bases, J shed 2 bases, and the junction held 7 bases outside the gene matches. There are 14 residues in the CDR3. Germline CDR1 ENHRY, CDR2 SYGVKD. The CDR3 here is CATTGGTTGNTIYF. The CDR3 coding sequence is TGTGCCACCACAGGGGGAACAACTGGAAACACCATATATTTT.

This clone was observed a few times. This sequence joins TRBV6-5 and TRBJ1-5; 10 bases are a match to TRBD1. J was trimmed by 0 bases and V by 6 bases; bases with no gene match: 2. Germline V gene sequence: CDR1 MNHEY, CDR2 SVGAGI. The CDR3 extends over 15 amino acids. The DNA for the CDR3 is TGTGCCAGCAGCAGGACAGGGGGTAGCAATCAGCCCCAGCATTTT. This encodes CASSRTGGSNQPQHF.

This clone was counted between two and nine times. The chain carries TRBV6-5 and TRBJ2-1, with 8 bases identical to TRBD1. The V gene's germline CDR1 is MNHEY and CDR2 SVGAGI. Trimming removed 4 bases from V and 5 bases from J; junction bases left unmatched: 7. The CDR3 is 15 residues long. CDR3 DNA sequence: TGTGCCAGCAGTTCCCCACGGACAGGGCACAATGAGCAGTTCTTC. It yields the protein CASSSPRTGHNEQFF.

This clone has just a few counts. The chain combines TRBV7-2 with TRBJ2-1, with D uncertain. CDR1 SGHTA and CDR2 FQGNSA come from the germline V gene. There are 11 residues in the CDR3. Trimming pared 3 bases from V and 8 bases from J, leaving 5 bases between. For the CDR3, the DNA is TGTGCCAGCAGCTTCCTCGATGAGCAGTTCTTC. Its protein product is CASSFLDEQFF.

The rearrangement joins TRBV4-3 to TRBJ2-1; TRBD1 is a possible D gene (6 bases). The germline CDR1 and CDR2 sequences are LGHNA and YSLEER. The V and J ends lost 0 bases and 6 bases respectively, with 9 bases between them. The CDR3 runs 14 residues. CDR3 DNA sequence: TGCGCCAGCAGCCAAGAAGGCAGGGGCAATGAGCAGTTCTTC. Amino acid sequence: CASSQEGRGNEQFF.

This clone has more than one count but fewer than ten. CDR3 protein: CASREQGSGNQPQHF. The DNA of the CDR3 is TGTGCCAGCAGAGAACAGGGATCTGGCAATCAGCCCCAGCATTTT. This chain uses TRBV6-5 with TRBJ1-5, with D perhaps matching TRBD1 (6 bases). Germline V CDR1 and CDR2: MNHEY, SVGAGI. The CDR3 runs 15 residues. V was cut by 6 bases and J by 2 bases, with 14 bases left in between.

In DNA form, the CDR3 reads TGTGCCAGCAGCTTTTTAGCGGGGGGGCGAACAGATACGCAGTATTTT. Amino acid sequence: CASSFLAGGRTDTQYF. The chain recombines TRBV11-2 with TRBJ2-3; 11 nucleotides match TRBD2. The junction had 5 bases not matched to a gene; V was cut back by 3 bases and J by 3 bases. The CDR3 is made up of 16 amino acids. Germline lookup yields CDR1 SGHAT and CDR2 FQNNGV. The full variable domain, completed using reference TRBV11-2 and TRBJ2-3, is EAGVAQSPRYKIIEKRQSVAFWCNPISGHATLYWYQQILGQGPKLLIQFQNNGVVDDSQLPKDRFSAERLKGVDSTLKIQPAKLEDSAVYLCASSFLAGGRTDTQYFGPGTRLTVL.

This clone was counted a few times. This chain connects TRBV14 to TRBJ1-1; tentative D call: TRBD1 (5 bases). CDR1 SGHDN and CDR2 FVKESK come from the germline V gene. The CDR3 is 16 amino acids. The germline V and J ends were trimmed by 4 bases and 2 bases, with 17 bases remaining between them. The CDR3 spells CASSRSTVTFNTEAFF. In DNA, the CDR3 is TGTGCCAGCAGCCGTTCGACAGTAACCTTTAACACTGAAGCTTTCTTT.